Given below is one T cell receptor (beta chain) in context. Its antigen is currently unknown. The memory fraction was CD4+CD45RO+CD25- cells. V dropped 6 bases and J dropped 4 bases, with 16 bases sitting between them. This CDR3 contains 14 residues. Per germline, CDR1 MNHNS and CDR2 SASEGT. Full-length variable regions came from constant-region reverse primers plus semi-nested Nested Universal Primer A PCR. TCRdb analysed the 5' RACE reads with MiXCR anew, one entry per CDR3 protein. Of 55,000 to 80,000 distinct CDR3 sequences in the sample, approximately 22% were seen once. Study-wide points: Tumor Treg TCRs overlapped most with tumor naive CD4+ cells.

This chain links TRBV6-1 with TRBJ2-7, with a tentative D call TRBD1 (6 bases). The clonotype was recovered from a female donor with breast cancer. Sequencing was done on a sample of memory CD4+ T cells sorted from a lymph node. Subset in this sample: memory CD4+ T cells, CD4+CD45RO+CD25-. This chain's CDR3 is CASRTGTRVYEQYF. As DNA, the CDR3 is TGTGCCAGCAGAACCGGGACAAGAGTTTACGAGCAGTACTTC.